Detailed here is one T cell receptor beta chain. This sample stems from a study of CD8 T cells in Susac syndrome. The authors sequenced TCR beta from blood CD8+ and CD4+ T cells. TEMRA cells were FACS-enriched, unlike CD8+ and CD4+ T cells, which were negatively isolated. This CDR3 has 15 amino acids. With 4 bases clipped from V and 1 base from J, the junction kept 7 bases outside the gene matches. The germline V gene has CDR1 SGHRS and CDR2 YFSETQ. Random hexamers served to reverse transcribe about 0.5 to 1 ug RNA. Via MiXCR, TCRdb re-called the immunoSEQ multiplex PCR reads, giving one row per CDR3 protein. The top ten clones hold approximately 0.1% of a sample with 150,000 to 200,000 distinct CDR3 sequences, just under 95% of them seen once.

The origin of this receptor is a human donor in good health. Material for sequencing was CD4+ T cells from PBMCs. This chain links TRBV5-1 with TRBJ2-7; 8 bases fit TRBD1. Written as DNA, the CDR3 is TGCGCCAGCAGCCCCACGGACAGGGCTTCCTACGAGCAGTACTTC. Translation gives CASSPTDRASYEQYF.